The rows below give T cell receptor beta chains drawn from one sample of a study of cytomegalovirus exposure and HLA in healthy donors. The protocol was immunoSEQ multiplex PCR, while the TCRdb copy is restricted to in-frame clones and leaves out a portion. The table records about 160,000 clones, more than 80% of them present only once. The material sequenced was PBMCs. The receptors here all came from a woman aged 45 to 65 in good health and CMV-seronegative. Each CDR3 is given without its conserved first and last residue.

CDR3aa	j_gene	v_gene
ASSIILRLASRYEQY	TRBJ2-7	TRBV19
ASSDGTGKTGTQY	TRBJ2-5	TRBV5-8
ASSLGVQGSQPQH	TRBJ1-5	TRBV7-6
ASSFSGGAYEQY	TRBJ2-7	TRBV28
ASSLGGLAGGEQY	TRBJ2-7	TRBV7-2
ASSLTRQGEEGGYT	TRBJ1-2	TRBV7-2
ASSLNRGYGYT	TRBJ1-2	TRBV28
ASSLTGLTYEQY	TRBJ2-7	TRBV27
ASKLTVTASGNTIY	TRBJ1-3	TRBV2
ASSQEGGRDNGYT	TRBJ1-2	TRBV4-3
ASSLSSGSYNEQF	TRBJ2-1	TRBV5-4
ASSLQGGYT	TRBJ1-2	TRBV18
ASSFIRGGTDTQY	TRBJ2-3	TRBV5-1
ASSLDQAGGLDTQY	TRBJ2-3	TRBV14
SVPDRLNYGYT	TRBJ1-2	TRBV29-1
ASSPRQADQPQH	TRBJ1-5	TRBV4-1
ASSLRWQTLRDTIY	TRBJ1-3	TRBV7-2
ASSVYGQGDSPLH	TRBJ1-6	TRBV2
ASSLGDFSPYGYT	TRBJ1-2	TRBV5-1
ASSSGQGARGNTIY	TRBJ1-3	TRBV11-3
ASSIGGGRGRPNEQF	TRBJ2-1	TRBV19
ASSIELAGLNTGELF	TRBJ2-2	TRBV19
ASSHSGLAGVSSYEQY	TRBJ2-7	TRBV23-1
AISESGSGTSYEQY	TRBJ2-7	TRBV10-3
ASSQTGTSGSETQY	TRBJ2-5	TRBV4-3
ASKGEANQPQH	TRBJ1-5	TRBV2
ASSAGGEGLDEQF	TRBJ2-1	TRBV10-1
ASRKQGNQPQH	TRBJ1-5	TRBV6-6
ASSPTRGVSSGGSYEQY	TRBJ2-7	TRBV18
ATSNKVVQPQH	TRBJ1-5	TRBV15
SVVASGSNYEQY	TRBJ2-7	TRBV29-1
ASSFETSGKNEQF	TRBJ2-1	TRBV11-2
ASSQFHRGANEQF	TRBJ2-1	TRBV4-3
ASCPTPDTQY	TRBJ2-3	TRBV6-6
WGRGQGARTEAF	TRBJ1-1	TRBV30
ASSPGEGPNYGYT	TRBJ1-2	TRBV4-2
ASSLVLNTGELF	TRBJ2-2	TRBV2
ASSSSGSYGYT	TRBJ1-2	TRBV7-2
ASSPRGGAYNEQF	TRBJ2-1	TRBV4-2
ASSRGQGSYEQY	TRBJ2-7	TRBV5-1
ASSYSSEGLNTEAF	TRBJ1-1	TRBV6-6
ASSFNSGGAGGELF	TRBJ2-2	TRBV7-2
ASSIGGTTNYGYT	TRBJ1-2	TRBV19
ASSLPTMTGKIAKNIQY	TRBJ2-4	TRBV7-9
ASSVGGGSTDTQY	TRBJ2-3	TRBV9
ASSLRGPSYEQY	TRBJ2-7	TRBV27
ASSPRWLEQETQY	TRBJ2-5	TRBV27
ASSPRQVRTTGELF	TRBJ2-2	TRBV7-2
ASSLTPNYGYT	TRBJ1-2	TRBV4-3
ASTDQETQY	TRBJ2-5	TRBV2
ASSLQGGNYGYT	TRBJ1-2	TRBV5-4
ASSQDVQGAYGYT	TRBJ1-2	TRBV4-3
ASNRPGGNEKLF	TRBJ1-4	TRBV19
ASSPGLAGKETQY	TRBJ2-5	TRBV5-6
ASSTDRVRNTIY	TRBJ1-3	TRBV5-6